A single sample gave rise to the 24 T cell receptor beta chains below, sequenced in a study of cytomegalovirus exposure and HLA in healthy donors. PCR was performed using 60 Vbeta and 13 Jbeta primers. Assay used: immunoSEQ multiplex PCR; TCRdb lists only in-frame clones, some missing. The table counts around 64,000 clones; approximately 2.4% lies in the top ten. Material: PBMCs. These receptors were taken from a female donor in good health and CMV-seropositive.

The rearrangement links TRBV4-1 to TRBJ2-3, with D unresolved. The length of the CDR3 is 15 residues. The V end lost 0 bases, the J end lost 2 bases, and 9 bases lay between the germline ends. The germline CDR1 and CDR2 sequences are MGHRA and YSYEKL. The CDR3 loop is CASSQDVSNTDTQYF. In nucleotides, the CDR3 is TGCGCCAGCAGCCAAGATGTGAGCAACACAGATACGCAGTATTTT.

The rearrangement uses TRBV5-1 and TRBJ2-7; 7 bases align to TRBD1. The length of the CDR3 is 14 residues. With V trimmed by 2 bases and J by 6 bases, 8 bases remained unmatched. Germline values: CDR1 SGHRS, CDR2 YFSETQ. This CDR3 reads CASSFDRVNIEQYF. The CDR3 bases are TGCGCCAGCAGCTTTGACAGGGTAAATATCGAGCAGTACTTC.

V is TRBV5-1 and J is TRBJ2-1; TRBD2 agrees at 11 bases. Trimming took 0 bases from V and 7 from J; bases not matched to a gene: 9. There are 17 residues in the CDR3. From germline, CDR1 is SGHRS and CDR2 YFSETQ. CDR3 sequence (DNA): TGCGCCAGCAGCTTGGCCGGGCTAGCGGGGGGAATGAATGAGCAGTTCTTC. Translating gives CASSLAGLAGGMNEQFF. The whole variable domain, filled in from reference TRBV5-1 and TRBJ2-1, reads KAGVTQTPRYLIKTRGQQVTLSCSPISGHRSVSWYQQTPGQGLQFLFEYFSETQRNKGNFPGRFSGRQFSNSRSEMNVSTLELGDSALYLCASSLAGLAGGMNEQFFGPGTRLTVL.

The chain carries TRBV7-2 and TRBJ2-7; the match to TRBD2 covers 7 bases. Looked up from germline, CDR1 is SGHTA and CDR2 is FQGNSA. CDR3 length: 14 residues. The V gene end was trimmed by 7 bases and the J gene end by 3 bases; junction bases not matched to a gene: 9. The CDR3 spells CASTSTGGSYEQYF. CDR3 in DNA: TGTGCCAGCACCTCTACGGGCGGGAGCTACGAGCAGTACTTC.

The rearrangement joins TRBV5-6 to TRBJ1-1; TRBD1 matches at 7 bases. CDR1 SGHDT and CDR2 YYEEEE come from the germline V gene. The CDR3 runs 15 residues. Germline trimming cut 7 bases from V and 1 base from J; bases unmatched to any gene: 10. CDR3 residues: CASLLVGTENTEAFF. The CDR3 DNA follows: TGTGCCAGCCTCCTCGTGGGGACAGAGAACACTGAAGCTTTCTTT.

The chain couples TRBV7-9 to TRBJ2-2; no definite D call. This CDR3 is 10 amino acids long. Germline V gives CDR1 SEHNR, CDR2 FQNEAQ (reference sequence). The V and J ends lost 4 bases and 8 bases respectively, with 2 bases between them. The CDR3 sequence is CASSSGELFF. DNA for the CDR3: TGTGCCAGCAGCTCGGGGGAGCTGTTTTTT.

The chain joins TRBV6-1 to TRBJ2-1; 10 bases are a match to TRBD2. This CDR3 is 15 amino acids long. Per the germline V gene, CDR1 is MNHNS and CDR2 is SASEGT. The trim removed 1 base at V and 6 bases at J, leaving 3 bases unmatched. In nucleotides, the CDR3 is TGTGCCAGCAGTGAAGTTAGCGGGGGGCTCAATGAGCAGTTCTTC. It translates to CASSEVSGGLNEQFF.

V gene TRBV29-1 combines with J gene TRBJ1-1; a weak D match, TRBD1 (5 bases). The CDR3 sequence is 14 residues long. Trimming took off 4 bases at V and 3 bases at J, with 15 bases between the two ends. In germline, CDR1 is SQVTM, CDR2 ANQGSEA. CDR3 protein: CSVAVTVGDTEAFF. CDR3 coding DNA: TGCAGCGTTGCCGTGACAGTAGGAGACACTGAAGCTTTCTTT.

The V and J genes are TRBV4-1 and TRBJ1-1; 9 positions agree with TRBD1. Germline loops: CDR1 MGHRA, CDR2 YSYEKL. This CDR3 region has 14 residues. V shed 4 bases and J 3 bases; nucleotides not matched to a gene: 3. The CDR3 sequence: CASSRQGGYTEAFF. The CDR3 coding sequence is TGCGCCAGCAGCCGACAGGGGGGCTACACTGAAGCTTTCTTT.

The CDR3, as DNA: TGTGCCAGCAGCTTAACTAGTGGGGAGACCCAGTACTTC. Translating gives CASSLTSGETQYF. This chain connects TRBV5-4 to TRBJ2-5, with D possibly TRBD2 on 5 matching bases. This CDR3 contains 13 residues. V was clipped by 2 bases and J by 5 bases, with 10 bases between them. Germline assignment: CDR1 SGHNT and CDR2 YYREEE (reference sequence).

The CDR3 nucleotides are TGTGCCTGGAGTGCCAGAGGGGGGGAAGTCAACACTGAAGCTTTCTTT. Its translation: CAWSARGGEVNTEAFF. This chain uses TRBV30 with TRBJ1-1, with D possibly matching TRBD1 (6 bases). Germline CDR1 and CDR2: GTSNPN and SVGIG (reference sequence). The CDR3 spans 16 residues. V lost 1 base to trimming and J lost 2 bases, with 17 bases between them.

The rearrangement uses TRBV6-4 and TRBJ2-3; possibly TRBD1 for D (6 bases). V was cut by 3 bases and J by 3 bases, with 13 bases left in between. CDR1 is MRHNA and CDR2 is SNTAGT in the germline V gene. The CDR3 loop spans 15 amino acids. The CDR3 spells CASSDSGTGTDTQYF. In nucleotides, the CDR3 is TGTGCCAGCAGTGATTCCGGCACAGGGACAGATACGCAGTATTTT.

The chain employs TRBV6-5 and TRBJ1-2; D not resolved. V lost 2 bases and J lost 4, with 11 bases in between. The CDR3 contains 14 residues. The germline V gene encodes CDR1 MNHEY and CDR2 SVGAGI. The CDR3 loop reads CASSYLGALYGYTF. CDR3 DNA sequence: TGTGCCAGCAGTTACCTAGGTGCCCTCTATGGCTACACCTTC.

The rearrangement joins TRBV11-2 to TRBJ1-1; D gene ambiguous. The CDR3 consists of 14 residues. From germline, CDR1 is SGHAT and CDR2 FQNNGV. The germline V and J ends were trimmed by 2 bases and 1 base, with 8 bases remaining between them. The CDR3 DNA is TGTGCCAGCAGCTTAACATCAAGGAACACTGAAGCTTTCTTT. Amino acid sequence: CASSLTSRNTEAFF.

The chain is built from TRBV11-2 and TRBJ1-2; 8 bases align to TRBD1. J lost 5 bases, V lost 5 bases, and 7 bases had no gene match. Germline CDR1 reads SGHAT; CDR2 reads FQNNGV. This CDR3 has 14 residues. CDR3 DNA: TGTGCCAGCAGCCCGGGGACAGGACCTTATGGCTACACCTTC. This gives the protein CASSPGTGPYGYTF.

V gene TRBV7-2 combines with J gene TRBJ1-5; the D gene is possibly TRBD1 (5 bases). Trimming removed 1 base at V and 2 bases at J, with 9 bases between. The CDR3 runs 15 residues. CDR1 is SGHTA and CDR2 is FQGNSA in the germline V gene. The CDR3: CASSLDGQGNQPQHF. The CDR3 DNA sequence: TGTGCCAGCAGCTTAGATGGACAAGGCAATCAGCCCCAGCATTTT.

V is TRBV6-5 and J is TRBJ1-2; TRBD1 is a possible D gene (5 bases). Trimming shortened V by 5 bases and J by 5 bases, and 18 bases separated the two germline ends. Per germline, CDR1 MNHEY and CDR2 SVGAGI. This CDR3 is 15 amino acids long. The CDR3 spells CASSPLRGNPYGYTF. The DNA for the CDR3 is TGTGCCAGCAGTCCCCTCCGGGGGAACCCTTATGGCTACACCTTC.

The chain recombines TRBV6-6 with TRBJ2-1, with D uncertain. The germline V and J ends were trimmed by 4 bases and 7 bases, with 11 bases remaining between them. This CDR3 comprises 13 residues. CDR1 is MNHNY, CDR2 SVGAGI, per germline (reference sequence). Here the CDR3 reads CASSSTLYNEQFF. The CDR3 DNA is TGTGCCAGCAGTTCTACCCTTTATAATGAGCAGTTCTTC.

The chain is built from TRBV18 and TRBJ1-2, with D unresolved. Germline loops: CDR1 KGHSH, CDR2 LQKENI. Trimming cost V 5 bases and J 8 bases, with 15 bases left between them. This CDR3 is built from 13 residues. The CDR3 sequence: CASSGEGQQGYTF. The CDR3, as DNA: TGTGCCAGCTCAGGAGAAGGCCAGCAGGGCTACACCTTC.

The chain has TRBV6-6 and TRBJ1-2; no clear D gene. This CDR3 has 12 residues. Trimming removed 4 bases at V and 8 bases at J, with 11 bases between. Per germline, CDR1 MNHNY and CDR2 SVGAGI (reference sequence). The CDR3 DNA reads as TGTGCCAGCAGTTCCATGCAGTCCGGCTACACCTTC. Amino acids: CASSSMQSGYTF.

This chain links TRBV19 with TRBJ1-5, with 10 bases that match TRBD1. Germline loops: CDR1 LNHDA, CDR2 SQIVND (reference sequence). Losses at the gene ends were 7 bases for V and 3 bases for J; bases not matched to a gene: 6. This CDR3 spans 15 amino acids. The CDR3 loop reads CASNPGQGNNQPQHF. The CDR3 nucleotides read TGTGCCAGTAACCCGGGACAGGGGAACAATCAGCCCCAGCATTTT. The variable domain in full, completed from reference TRBV19 and TRBJ1-5, reads DGGITQSPKYLFRKEGQNVTLSCEQNLNHDAMYWYRQDPGQGLRLIYYSQIVNDFQKGDIAEGYSVSREKKESFPLTVTSAQKNPTAFYLCASNPGQGNNQPQHFGDGTRLSIL.

The gene calls are TRBV5-4 and TRBJ2-5; 9 bases are shared with TRBD1. J gave up 1 base and V 0 bases, and 4 bases lay outside the gene matches. The germline CDR1 and CDR2 sequences are SGHNT and YYREEE (reference sequence). CDR3 size: 16 residues. CDR3 in DNA: TGTGCCAGCAGCTTGGCCCCACAGGGGGCCCAAGAGACCCAGTACTTC. Its protein is CASSLAPQGAQETQYF. The variable domain in full, completed from reference TRBV5-4 and TRBJ2-5, reads ETGVTQSPTHLIKTRGQQVTLRCSSQSGHNTVSWYQQALGQGPQFIFQYYREEENGRGNFPPRFSGLQFPNYSSELNVNALELDDSALYLCASSLAPQGAQETQYFGPGTRLLVL.

The rearrangement uses TRBV28 and TRBJ2-5; 9 bases agree with TRBD1. CDR1 MDHEN and CDR2 SYDVKM come from the germline V gene. The CDR3 runs 15 residues. The trim removed 3 bases at V and 5 bases at J, leaving 7 bases unmatched. CDR3 nucleotides: TGTGCCAGCAGTTTGTCACAGGGGGCAAGGGAGACCCAGTACTTC. This sequence encodes CASSLSQGARETQYF.

The chain recombines TRBV5-1 with TRBJ2-2, with D perhaps TRBD2 (6 bases). Trimming shortened V by 3 bases and J by 4 bases, and 16 bases separated the two germline ends. The CDR3 runs to 16 residues. CDR1 is SGHRS, CDR2 YFSETQ, per germline. The CDR3 nucleotides are TGCGCCAGCAGCTCATCCTTCGGGAGAGGCACCGGGGAGCTGTTTTTT. Residues: CASSSSFGRGTGELFF.